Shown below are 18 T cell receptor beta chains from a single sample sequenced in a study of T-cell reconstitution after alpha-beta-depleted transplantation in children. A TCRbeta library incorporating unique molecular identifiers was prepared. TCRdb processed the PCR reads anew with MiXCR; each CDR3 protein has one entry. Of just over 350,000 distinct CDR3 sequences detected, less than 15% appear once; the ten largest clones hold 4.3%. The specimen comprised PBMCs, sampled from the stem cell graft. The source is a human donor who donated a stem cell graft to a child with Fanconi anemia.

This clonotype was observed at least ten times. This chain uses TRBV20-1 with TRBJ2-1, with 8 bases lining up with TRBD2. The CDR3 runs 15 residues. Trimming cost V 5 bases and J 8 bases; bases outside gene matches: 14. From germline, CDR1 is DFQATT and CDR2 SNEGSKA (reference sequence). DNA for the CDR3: TGCAGTGCTCAAAATCCCAGCGGGGGATCTGATGAGCAGTTCTTC. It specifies CSAQNPSGGSDEQFF.

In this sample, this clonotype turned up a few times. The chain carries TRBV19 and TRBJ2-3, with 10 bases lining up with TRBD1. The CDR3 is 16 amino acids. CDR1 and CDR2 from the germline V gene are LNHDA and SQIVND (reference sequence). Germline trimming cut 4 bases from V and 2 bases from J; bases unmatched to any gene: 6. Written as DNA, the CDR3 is TGTGCCAGTAGTACCCGGACAGGGGGGGTCACAGATACGCAGTATTTT. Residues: CASSTRTGGVTDTQYF. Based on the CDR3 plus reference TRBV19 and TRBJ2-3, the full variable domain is DGGITQSPKYLFRKEGQNVTLSCEQNLNHDAMYWYRQDPGQGLRLIYYSQIVNDFQKGDIAEGYSVSREKKESFPLTVTSAQKNPTAFYLCASSTRTGGVTDTQYFGPGTRLTVL.

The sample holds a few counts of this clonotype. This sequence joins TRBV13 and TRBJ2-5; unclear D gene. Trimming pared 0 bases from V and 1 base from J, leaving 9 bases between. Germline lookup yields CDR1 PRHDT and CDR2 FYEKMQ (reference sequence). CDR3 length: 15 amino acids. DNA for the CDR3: TGTGCCAGCAGCTTAGGCCGACTCACCCAAGAGACCCAGTACTTC. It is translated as CASSLGRLTQETQYF.

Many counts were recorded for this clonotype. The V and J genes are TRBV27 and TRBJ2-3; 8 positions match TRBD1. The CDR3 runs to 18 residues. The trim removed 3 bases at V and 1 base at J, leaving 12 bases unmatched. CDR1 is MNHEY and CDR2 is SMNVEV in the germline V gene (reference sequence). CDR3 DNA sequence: TGTGCCAGCAGTTTTTCAGGGGGCGGCACGGCGGGCACAGATACGCAGTATTTT. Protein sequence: CASSFSGGGTAGTDTQYF.

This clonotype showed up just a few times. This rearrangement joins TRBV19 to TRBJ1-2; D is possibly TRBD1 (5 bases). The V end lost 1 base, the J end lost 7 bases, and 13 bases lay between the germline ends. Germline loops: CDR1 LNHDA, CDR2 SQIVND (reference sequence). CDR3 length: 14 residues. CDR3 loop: CASSIGGRGSGYTF. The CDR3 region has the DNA TGTGCCAGTAGTATAGGGGGTCGGGGCTCTGGCTACACCTTC.

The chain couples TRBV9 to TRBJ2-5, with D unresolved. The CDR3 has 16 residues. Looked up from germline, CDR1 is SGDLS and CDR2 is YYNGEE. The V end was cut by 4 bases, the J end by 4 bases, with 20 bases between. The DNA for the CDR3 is TGTGCCAGCAGCTTACACCCAGTGTCAGTACGAGAGACCCAGTACTTC. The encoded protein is CASSLHPVSVRETQYF.

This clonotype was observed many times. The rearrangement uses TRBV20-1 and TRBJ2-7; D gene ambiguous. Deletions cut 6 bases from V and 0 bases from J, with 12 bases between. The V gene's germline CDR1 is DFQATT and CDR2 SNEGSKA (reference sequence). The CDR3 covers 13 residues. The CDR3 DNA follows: TGCAGTGCGGAGTATACCGGCTCCTACGAGCAGTACTTC. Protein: CSAEYTGSYEQYF.

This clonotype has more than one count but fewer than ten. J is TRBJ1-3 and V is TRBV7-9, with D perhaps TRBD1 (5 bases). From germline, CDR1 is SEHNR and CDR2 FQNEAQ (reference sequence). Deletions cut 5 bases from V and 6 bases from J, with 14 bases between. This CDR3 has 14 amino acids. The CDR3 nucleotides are TGTGCCAGCAGCCCTGGAAGGGGCGAAAACACCATATATTTT. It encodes CASSPGRGENTIYF. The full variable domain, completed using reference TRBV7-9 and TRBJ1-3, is DTGVSQNPRHKITKRGQNVTFRCDPISEHNRLYWYRQTLGQGPEFLTYFQNEAQLEKSRLLSDRFSAERPKGSFSTLEIQRTEQGDSAMYLCASSPGRGENTIYFGEGSWLTVV.

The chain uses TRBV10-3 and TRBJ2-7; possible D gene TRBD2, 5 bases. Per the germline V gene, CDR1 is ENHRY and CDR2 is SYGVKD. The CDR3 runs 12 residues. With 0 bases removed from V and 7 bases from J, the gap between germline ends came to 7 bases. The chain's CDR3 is CAISESTGEQYF. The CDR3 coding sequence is TGTGCCATCAGTGAGTCGACGGGAGAGCAGTACTTC.

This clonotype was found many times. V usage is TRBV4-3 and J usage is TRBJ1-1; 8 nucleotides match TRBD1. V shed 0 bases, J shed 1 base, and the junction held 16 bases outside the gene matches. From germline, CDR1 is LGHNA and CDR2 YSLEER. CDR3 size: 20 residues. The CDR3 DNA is TGCGCCAGCAGCCAAGACCCCTATACACTCTTCGACAGGGGGAACACTGAAGCTTTCTTT. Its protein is CASSQDPYTLFDRGNTEAFF.

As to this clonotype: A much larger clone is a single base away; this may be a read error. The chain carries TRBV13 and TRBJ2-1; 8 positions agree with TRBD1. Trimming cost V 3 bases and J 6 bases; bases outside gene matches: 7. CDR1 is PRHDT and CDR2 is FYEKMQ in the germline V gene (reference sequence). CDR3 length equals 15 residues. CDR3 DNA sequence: TGTGCCAGCAGCTTGGCCCGGACAGGGACCAATGAGCAGTTCTTC. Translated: CASSLARTGTNEQFF.

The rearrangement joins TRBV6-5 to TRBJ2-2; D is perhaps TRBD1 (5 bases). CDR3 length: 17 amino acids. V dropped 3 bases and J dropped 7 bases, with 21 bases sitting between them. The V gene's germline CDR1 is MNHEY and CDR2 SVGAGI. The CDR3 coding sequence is TGTGCCAGCAGTTATAGGGGCGTGGGGTGGAGTGGCGGGGAGCTGTTTTTT. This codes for CASSYRGVGWSGGELFF.

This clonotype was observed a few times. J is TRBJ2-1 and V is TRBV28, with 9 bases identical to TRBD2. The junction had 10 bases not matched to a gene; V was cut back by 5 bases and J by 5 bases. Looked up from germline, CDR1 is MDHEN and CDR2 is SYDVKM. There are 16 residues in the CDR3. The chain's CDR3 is CASSLTGTSRHNEQFF. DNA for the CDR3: TGTGCCAGCAGTCTAACCGGGACTAGCAGGCACAATGAGCAGTTCTTC.

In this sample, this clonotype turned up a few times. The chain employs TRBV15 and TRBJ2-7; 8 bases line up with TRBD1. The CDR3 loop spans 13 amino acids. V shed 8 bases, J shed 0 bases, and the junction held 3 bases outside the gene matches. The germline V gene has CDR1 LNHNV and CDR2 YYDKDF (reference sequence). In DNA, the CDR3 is TGTGCCACCCAAACAGGGGGCTCCTACGAGCAGTACTTC. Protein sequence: CATQTGGSYEQYF.

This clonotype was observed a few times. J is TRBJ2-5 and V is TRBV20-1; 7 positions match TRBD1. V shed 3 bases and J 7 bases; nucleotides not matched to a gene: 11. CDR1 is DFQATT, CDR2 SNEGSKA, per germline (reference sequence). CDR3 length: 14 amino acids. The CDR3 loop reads CSASLTGDPRTQYF. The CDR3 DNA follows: TGCAGTGCTAGCCTAACAGGGGACCCACGGACCCAGTACTTC.

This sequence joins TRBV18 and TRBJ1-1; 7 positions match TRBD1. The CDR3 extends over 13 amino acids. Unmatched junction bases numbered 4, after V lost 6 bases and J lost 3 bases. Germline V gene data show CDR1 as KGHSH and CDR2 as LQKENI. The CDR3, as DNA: TGTGCCAGCTCGGACAGGACAGACACTGAAGCTTTCTTT. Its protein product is CASSDRTDTEAFF.

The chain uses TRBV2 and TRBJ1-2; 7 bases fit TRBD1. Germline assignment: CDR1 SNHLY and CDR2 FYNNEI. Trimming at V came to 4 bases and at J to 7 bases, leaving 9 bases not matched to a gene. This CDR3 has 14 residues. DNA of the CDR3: TGTGCCAGCAGTGGAAACGGCCAGGGGGGTGGCTACACCTTC. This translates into CASSGNGQGGGYTF.

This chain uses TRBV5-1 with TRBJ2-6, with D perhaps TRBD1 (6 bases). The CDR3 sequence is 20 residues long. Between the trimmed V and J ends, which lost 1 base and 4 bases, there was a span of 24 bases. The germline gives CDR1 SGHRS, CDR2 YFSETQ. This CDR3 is CASSLFSWGQGASGANVLTF. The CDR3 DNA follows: TGCGCCAGCAGCTTGTTTTCATGGGGACAAGGTGCCTCCGGGGCCAACGTCCTGACTTTC.